The 20 T cell receptor beta chains below all came from one sample that was sequenced in a study of blood T cell repertoires in COVID-19. TCRdb's table, derived via immunoSEQ multiplex PCR, lists solely in-frame clones and lacks some. The sample lists over 300,000 clones, 90% occurring once. The specimen sequenced was peripheral blood. These receptors all come from a man between 18 and 35 years old with active or convalescent COVID-19.

This chain uses TRBV9 with TRBJ1-2; no reliable D call. The V end lost 4 bases, the J end lost 4 bases, and 14 bases lay between the germline ends. Germline loops: CDR1 SGDLS, CDR2 YYNGEE. CDR3 length: 14 amino acids. The CDR3 is CASSPGGEGYGYTF. The CDR3 DNA reads as TGTGCCAGCAGCCCGGGCGGGGAGGGCTATGGCTACACCTTC.

This chain joins TRBV7-2 and TRBJ2-7; 7 nucleotides align to TRBD1. CDR3 size: 14 residues. Germline V lookup: CDR1 SGHTA, CDR2 FQGNSA. Trimming at V came to 4 bases and at J to 5 bases, leaving 8 bases not matched to a gene. CDR3 loop: CASSWDSAGDEQYF. CDR3 in DNA: TGTGCCAGCAGCTGGGACAGTGCCGGAGACGAGCAGTACTTC.

This clone was seen a handful of times. Here the CDR3 reads CASSFYTGELFF. The CDR3 DNA sequence: TGTGCCAGCAGTTTCTACACCGGGGAGCTGTTTTTT. The rearrangement joins TRBV27 to TRBJ2-2, with unresolved D. The CDR3 contains 12 residues. V was clipped by 3 bases and J by 3 bases, with 2 bases between them. The germline gives CDR1 MNHEY, CDR2 SMNVEV (reference sequence).

The CDR3 protein is CASSALAGAGYEQYF. DNA of the CDR3: TGCGCCAGCAGTGCACTAGCGGGAGCTGGGTACGAGCAGTACTTC. V gene TRBV10-2 combines with J gene TRBJ2-7; 11 bases match TRBD2. The germline gives CDR1 WSHSY, CDR2 SAAADI. Trimming removed 4 bases from V and 4 bases from J; junction bases left unmatched: 6. The CDR3 contains 15 residues.

This chain links TRBV12-3 or TRBV12-4 with TRBJ2-2, with D unresolved. V gave up 5 bases and J gave up 4 bases, with 8 bases separating them. The CDR3 has 13 amino acids. The CDR3 spells CASSVTATGELFF. DNA for the CDR3: TGTGCCAGCAGTGTCACAGCCACCGGGGAGCTGTTTTTT.

In its sample, this clone was seen once. The chain recombines TRBV3-1 (or the pseudogene TRBV3-2) with TRBJ2-7, with 8 bases aligning to TRBD1. Trimming at V came to 4 bases and at J to 3 bases, leaving 5 bases not matched to a gene. The V gene's germline CDR1 is LGHDT and CDR2 YNNKEL (reference sequence). The CDR3 sequence is 14 residues long. This CDR3 is CASSPGQGGYEQYF. CDR3 bases: TGTGCCAGCAGCCCCGGACAGGGAGGCTACGAGCAGTACTTC.

The V and J genes are TRBV6-5 and TRBJ1-1, with 7 bases aligning to TRBD1. The CDR3 totals 14 residues. Losses at the gene ends were 5 bases for V and 1 base for J; bases not matched to a gene: 4. Germline loops: CDR1 MNHEY, CDR2 SVGAGI. This CDR3 reads CASSQDRKNTEAFF. CDR3 nucleotide sequence: TGTGCCAGCAGTCAGGACAGGAAGAACACTGAAGCTTTCTTT.

The gene calls are TRBV6-4 and TRBJ2-1; D is unclear. The CDR3 consists of 16 residues. Germline V gene data show CDR1 as MRHNA and CDR2 as SNTAGT. Trimming pared 3 bases from V and 0 bases from J, leaving 12 bases between. CDR3 amino acids: CASSETRHSSYNEQFF. The DNA of the CDR3 is TGTGCCAGCAGTGAAACCAGGCATAGCTCCTACAATGAGCAGTTCTTC.

The chain recombines TRBV6-5 with TRBJ2-2, with 7 bases lining up with TRBD2. J gave up 8 bases and V 2 bases, and 8 bases lay outside the gene matches. The CDR3 has 15 amino acids. Germline CDR1 MNHEY, CDR2 SVGAGI. In DNA form, the CDR3 reads TGTGCCAGCAGTTACAACCTAGGGACTACTGGGGAGCTGTTTTTT. It codes for CASSYNLGTTGELFF.

The gene calls are TRBV24-1 and TRBJ2-1; TRBD1 is a possible D gene (5 bases). In germline, CDR1 is KGHDR, CDR2 SFDVKD. Trimming shortened V by 9 bases and J by 6 bases, and 8 bases separated the two germline ends. This CDR3 has 11 residues. The chain's CDR3 is CATSQGNEQFF. DNA for the CDR3: TGTGCCACCTCTCAGGGCAATGAGCAGTTCTTC.

This chain links TRBV7-9 with TRBJ1-2; D uncertain. V was clipped by 5 bases and J by 4 bases, with 14 bases between them. The germline CDR1 and CDR2 sequences are SEHNR and FQNEAQ (reference sequence). The CDR3 is 14 amino acids. The CDR3 reads CASSPLGGSYGYTF. The CDR3 DNA follows: TGTGCCAGCAGCCCGTTGGGCGGGAGCTATGGCTACACCTTC.

The chain joins TRBV25-1 to TRBJ2-1; D ambiguous. The V end lost 2 bases, the J end lost 4 bases, and 6 bases lay between the germline ends. The CDR3 sequence is 13 residues long. Germline-derived CDR1 and CDR2 are MGHDK and SYGVNS. The chain's CDR3 is CASSEAPYNEQFF. The CDR3, as DNA: TGTGCCAGCAGTGAAGCGCCGTACAATGAGCAGTTCTTC.

The rearrangement links TRBV15 to TRBJ2-7; D remains unclear. Trimming stripped 3 bases from V and 5 bases from J, with 14 bases between. The CDR3 is 14 residues long. Per germline, CDR1 LNHNV and CDR2 YYDKDF (reference sequence). As DNA, the CDR3 is TGTGCCACCAGCAGGGAGTTTAAGAACCACGAGCAGTACTTC. Residues: CATSREFKNHEQYF.

The V gene is TRBV13, the J gene TRBJ2-2, with 13 bases matching TRBD2. The CDR3 loop spans 16 amino acids. CDR1 is PRHDT, CDR2 FYEKMQ, per germline (reference sequence). V gave up 6 bases and J gave up 6 bases; unmatched junction bases: 7. CDR3 residues: CASRPTSGRFSGELFF. In nucleotides, the CDR3 is TGTGCCAGCAGACCGACTAGCGGGAGGTTTTCCGGGGAGCTGTTTTTT.

The chain is built from TRBV5-6 and TRBJ2-3, with D tentatively TRBD2 (5 bases). Looked up from germline, CDR1 is SGHDT and CDR2 is YYEEEE. V was trimmed by 8 bases and J by 9 bases, leaving 16 bases between them. This CDR3 comprises 12 residues. The chain's CDR3 is CASSRPGGTQYF. Here the CDR3 DNA reads TGTGCCAGTAGCAGGCCCGGCGGGACGCAGTATTTT.

The rearrangement joins TRBV7-8 to TRBJ1-2; D is uncertain. This CDR3 is built from 15 residues. Trimming removed 5 bases from V and 6 bases from J, with 19 bases in between. Germline-derived CDR1 and CDR2 are SGHVS and FQNEAQ. Written as DNA, the CDR3 is TGTGCCAGCAGCCCCCGCGCCCACCGCGAAGATGGCTACACCTTC. It codes for CASSPRAHREDGYTF.

This clone was counted once. The chain carries TRBV5-1 and TRBJ2-3; weak D call: TRBD1 (5 bases). CDR1 and CDR2 from the germline V gene are SGHRS and YFSETQ. The CDR3 extends over 16 amino acids. The ends were cut back, 4 bases at V and 0 bases at J, with 15 bases in the middle. The CDR3 reads CASSTRQRSSTDTQYF. CDR3 coding DNA: TGCGCCAGCAGCACTCGACAGCGTTCTAGCACAGATACGCAGTATTTT.

The chain joins TRBV28 to TRBJ1-5; D possibly corresponds to TRBD1 (5 bases). The CDR3 covers 16 residues. Trimming left V 3 bases short and J 3 bases short, with 15 bases between. CDR1 and CDR2 (germline): MDHEN, SYDVKM. CDR3 protein: CASSLVGKGDNQPQHF. The CDR3 DNA follows: TGTGCCAGCAGTTTGGTCGGCAAAGGGGACAATCAGCCCCAGCATTTT.

The genes are TRBV19 and TRBJ1-6, with 8 bases that match TRBD1. The J segment lost 10 bases and the V segment lost 7 bases, leaving 9 bases of the junction unmatched. The CDR3 runs to 14 residues. From germline, CDR1 is LNHDA and CDR2 SQIVND (reference sequence). The CDR3 here is CASTSGQGRSPLHF. In nucleotides, the CDR3 is TGTGCCAGTACTAGCGGACAGGGTCGATCACCCCTCCACTTT.

The J gene is TRBJ2-3, the V gene TRBV5-4, with D tentatively TRBD1 (5 bases). This CDR3 has 15 amino acids. Looked up from germline, CDR1 is SGHNT and CDR2 is YYREEE (reference sequence). Trimming removed 4 bases at V and 0 bases at J, with 12 bases between. The CDR3 loop reads CASSVQTDSTDTQYF. The CDR3 nucleotides read TGTGCCAGCAGCGTTCAGACAGATAGCACAGATACGCAGTATTTT.